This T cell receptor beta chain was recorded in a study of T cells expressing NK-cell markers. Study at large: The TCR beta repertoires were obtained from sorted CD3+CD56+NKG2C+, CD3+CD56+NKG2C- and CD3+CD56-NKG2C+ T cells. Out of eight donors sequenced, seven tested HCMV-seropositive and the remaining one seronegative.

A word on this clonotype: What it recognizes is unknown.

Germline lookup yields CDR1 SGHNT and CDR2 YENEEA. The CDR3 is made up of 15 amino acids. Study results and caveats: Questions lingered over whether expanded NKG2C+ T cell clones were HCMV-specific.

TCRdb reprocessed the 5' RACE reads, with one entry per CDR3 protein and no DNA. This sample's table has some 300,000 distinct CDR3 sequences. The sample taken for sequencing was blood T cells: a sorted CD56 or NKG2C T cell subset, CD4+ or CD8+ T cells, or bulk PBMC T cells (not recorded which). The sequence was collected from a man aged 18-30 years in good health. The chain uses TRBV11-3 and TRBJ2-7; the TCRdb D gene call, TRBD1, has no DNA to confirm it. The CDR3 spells CASSQGSGGSYEQYF.